The 31 T cell receptor beta chains presented below share a single source sample, sequenced in a study of shared clonotypes between healthy human individuals. CD45RO-negative, CCR7-selected cells formed the naive CD8 fraction, which excluded terminally differentiated effector memory CD45RA+ cells. Profiling relied on immunoSEQ multiplex PCR, and the TCRdb table lists in-frame clones only, not all of them. This table holds around 2,000,000 clones, over 85% found once. Material: naive CD8+ T cells sorted from blood. Receptor source: a man aged 18 to 35 in good health.

A note on this clone: The sample contains more than one DNA sequence encoding this CDR3. The rearrangement uses TRBV19 and TRBJ1-1; weak D call: TRBD1 (5 bases). V lost 3 bases and J 1 base, leaving 9 bases between the germline ends. CDR3 length equals 14 residues. The V gene's germline CDR1 is LNHDA and CDR2 SQIVND (reference sequence). CDR3 nucleotides: TGTGCCAGTAGTATGGGGACGACGAACACTGAAGCTTTCTTT. This encodes CASSMGTTNTEAFF.

CDR3 sequence reads: CASSATFGGGDEQYF. The CDR3 DNA follows: TGTGCCAGCAGCGCTACGTTTGGGGGTGGGGACGAGCAGTACTTC. This chain connects TRBV11-2 to TRBJ2-7, with D perhaps TRBD1 or TRBD2 (5 bases each). Germline V gene data show CDR1 as SGHAT and CDR2 as FQNNGV. CDR3 length equals 15 residues. V was cut by 5 bases and J by 5 bases, with 19 bases left in between.

This chain links TRBV7-2 with TRBJ1-4; TRBD1 might be the D (5 bases). Germline lookup yields CDR1 SGHTA and CDR2 FQGNSA. V lost 5 bases and J 7 bases, leaving 23 bases between the germline ends. The CDR3 extends over 17 amino acids. The CDR3, as DNA: TGTGCCAGCAGCCCGTCCGGGGGAGGGCCTCCCGGTGAAAAACTGTTTTTT. Translated: CASSPSGGGPPGEKLFF.

This clone is a singleton in its sample. The gene calls are TRBV10-2 and TRBJ1-6; TRBD1 agrees at 11 bases. Germline V gene data show CDR1 as WSHSY and CDR2 as SAAADI. The V and J ends lost 0 bases and 0 bases, in that order; junction bases with no gene match: 4. The CDR3 is made up of 19 amino acids. CDR3 bases: TGCGCCAGCAGTGAGTCTTCGGGACAGGGGGGCTCCTATAATTCACCCCTCCACTTT. Its protein product is CASSESSGQGGSYNSPLHF.

A remark on this clone: The same CDR3 can be traced to other DNA sequences in this sample. The chain joins TRBV27 to TRBJ1-1; D is unclear. Trimming cost V 2 bases and J 4 bases, with 8 bases left between them. The CDR3 covers 13 residues. CDR1 is MNHEY, CDR2 SMNVEV, per germline (reference sequence). CDR3 nucleotides: TGTGCCAGCAGTTTAGCAGGTGGCACTGAAGCTTTCTTT. Translated, it gives CASSLAGGTEAFF.

Turning to this clone: The sample contains more than one DNA sequence encoding this CDR3. This chain uses TRBV13 with TRBJ1-1, with TRBD1 matching 7 bases. The CDR3 consists of 14 residues. J was trimmed by 2 bases and V by 6 bases; bases with no gene match: 6. The germline V gene encodes CDR1 PRHDT and CDR2 FYEKMQ (reference sequence). CDR3 in DNA: TGTGCCAGCAGTCCAGACAGGGTTAACACTGAAGCTTTCTTT. It translates to CASSPDRVNTEAFF.

This chain uses TRBV28 with TRBJ1-3, with D possibly matching TRBD1 (5 bases). Trimming took 0 bases from V and 0 from J, leaving 12 bases between them. Germline CDR1 and CDR2: MDHEN and SYDVKM. The CDR3 is 17 residues long. In DNA, the CDR3 is TGTGCCAGCAGTTTATGGTTTCAGGGCTACTCTGGAAACACCATATATTTT. Encoded protein: CASSLWFQGYSGNTIYF.

The chain recombines TRBV4-1 with TRBJ2-3, with 8 bases matching TRBD2. The V gene's germline CDR1 is MGHRA and CDR2 YSYEKL. Germline trimming cut 4 bases from V and 3 bases from J; bases unmatched to any gene: 6. CDR3 size: 15 residues. CDR3 amino acids: CASSPRLAQTDTQYF. DNA for the CDR3: TGCGCCAGCAGCCCAAGACTAGCGCAGACAGATACGCAGTATTTT.

The V call is TRBV27, the J call TRBJ2-7; no firm D call. The CDR3 totals 14 residues. CDR1 MNHEY and CDR2 SMNVEV come from the germline V gene (reference sequence). V lost 4 bases, J lost 4 bases, and 14 bases lay in between. CDR3 sequence (DNA): TGTGCCAGCAGTTACCGGACCCTTGGGTACGAGCAGTACTTC. Protein sequence: CASSYRTLGYEQYF.

This clone showed up just once. The CDR3 sequence is CATSSVPGLDIETQYF. CDR3 sequence (DNA): TGTGCCACCAGCAGTGTACCGGGCTTAGACATAGAGACCCAGTACTTC. V gene TRBV15 combines with J gene TRBJ2-5; no clear D gene. V was clipped by 3 bases and J by 4 bases, with 18 bases between them. This CDR3 is 16 amino acids long. Germline V gene lookup returns CDR1 LNHNV and CDR2 YYDKDF (reference sequence).

The chain has TRBV28 and TRBJ1-4; TRBD1 matches 11 bases. V was clipped by 5 bases and J by 6 bases; unmatched bases: 5. Germline values: CDR1 MDHEN, CDR2 SYDVKM. The CDR3 extends over 15 amino acids. The DNA for the CDR3 is TGTGCCAGCAGTGTCGGGACAGGGGGATATGAAAAACTGTTTTTT. As protein: CASSVGTGGYEKLFF.

Turning to this clone: This sample includes further DNA sequences coding for the same CDR3. The chain combines TRBV5-1 with TRBJ2-7, with D perhaps matching TRBD1 (5 bases). V lost 0 bases and J lost 0, with 10 bases in between. This CDR3 has 15 residues. Germline CDR1 reads SGHRS; CDR2 reads YFSETQ. This CDR3 reads CASSLAPDSSYEQYF. The CDR3 DNA sequence: TGCGCCAGCAGCTTGGCGCCAGACAGCTCCTACGAGCAGTACTTC.

J is TRBJ2-7 and V is TRBV4-1; 9 nucleotides align to TRBD1. The CDR3 spans 14 residues. Germline V gene sequence: CDR1 MGHRA, CDR2 YSYEKL. V lost 5 bases, J lost 4 bases, and 6 bases stayed unmatched. CDR3 sequence reads: CASSLGQGDYEQYF. For the CDR3, the DNA is TGCGCCAGCAGCTTGGGACAGGGAGATTACGAGCAGTACTTC.

As to this clone: Relative to the germline gene, one junction end is altered; a read error may explain this. The J gene is TRBJ2-3, the V gene TRBV5-1; weak D call: TRBD2 (6 bases). The length of the CDR3 is 12 residues. Germline V CDR1 and CDR2: SGHRS, YFSETQ. CDR3 sequence reads: CASSSEGGPGGF. The CDR3 DNA is TGCGCCAGCAGCTCGGAGGGCGGTCCTGGGGGTTTT.

The V call is TRBV27, the J call TRBJ2-5, with 7 bases fitting TRBD2. Germline loops: CDR1 MNHEY, CDR2 SMNVEV (reference sequence). The trim removed 6 bases at V and 1 base at J, leaving 11 bases unmatched. The CDR3 is made up of 16 amino acids. The CDR3 loop is CASSPFSLAAQETQYF. The DNA for the CDR3 is TGTGCCAGCAGCCCCTTTTCTCTAGCGGCCCAAGAGACCCAGTACTTC.

Worth noting for this clone: A read error may explain this, as a much larger clone is one base away. This specimen includes other DNA sequences encoding the same CDR3. This CDR3 reads CAWTTQLNTEAFF. In DNA form, the CDR3 reads TGTGCCTGGACAACCCAGCTGAACACTGAAGCTTTCTTT. The chain combines TRBV30 with TRBJ1-1; D is unclear. Germline CDR1 is GTSNPN and CDR2 is SVGIG (reference sequence). Trimming left V 4 bases short and J 0 bases short, with 9 bases between. This CDR3 is 13 amino acids long.

The chain employs TRBV15 and TRBJ2-5; possibly TRBD1 or TRBD2 for D (6 bases each). V dropped 0 bases and J dropped 1 base, with 15 bases sitting between them. This CDR3 is 17 amino acids long. Germline CDR1 LNHNV, CDR2 YYDKDF (reference sequence). This chain's CDR3 is CATSREPVSGAQETQYF. CDR3 sequence (DNA): TGTGCCACCAGCAGAGAACCGGTCTCGGGGGCCCAAGAGACCCAGTACTTC.

V gene TRBV27 combines with J gene TRBJ2-1; 13 bases fit TRBD2. J lost 7 bases, V lost 4 bases, and 7 bases had no gene match. Germline V gives CDR1 MNHEY, CDR2 SMNVEV (reference sequence). The CDR3 spans 16 residues. The CDR3 DNA sequence: TGTGCCAGCAGTTACGGACTAGCGGGAGAAGGGAATGAGCAGTTCTTC. Translation gives CASSYGLAGEGNEQFF.

The chain couples TRBV6-1 to TRBJ1-1; D call uncertain. The germline V gene encodes CDR1 MNHNS and CDR2 SASEGT. The CDR3 is 17 amino acids. V was clipped by 1 base and J by 0 bases, with 15 bases between them. CDR3 coding DNA: TGTGCCAGCAGTGAAGGAAGGGCCCTTTCCATGAACACTGAAGCTTTCTTT. As protein: CASSEGRALSMNTEAFF.

The CDR3 sequence: CASSQGQETQYF. The CDR3 coding sequence is TGCGCCAGCAGCCAGGGGCAAGAGACCCAGTACTTC. The V and J genes are TRBV10-1 and TRBJ2-5; the D gene is possibly TRBD1 (6 bases). The germline V and J ends were trimmed by 6 bases and 2 bases, with 7 bases remaining between them. The germline V gene has CDR1 WNHNN and CDR2 SYGVQD (reference sequence). The CDR3 is made up of 12 amino acids.

Regarding this clone: Other DNA sequences from this sample encode an identical CDR3 as well. The chain links TRBV6-4 to TRBJ2-2; D call uncertain. The germline V gene encodes CDR1 MRHNA and CDR2 SNTAGT. Trimming removed 0 bases at V and 8 bases at J, with 4 bases between. The CDR3 has 12 amino acids. This chain's CDR3 is CASSDSLGELFF. Written as DNA, the CDR3 is TGTGCCAGCAGTGACTCATTGGGGGAGCTGTTTTTT.

This clone was picked up one time. CDR3 nucleotides: TGTGCCAGCAGTCCGGGACAGGGAATTTACGAGCAGTACTTC. Protein: CASSPGQGIYEQYF. The chain employs TRBV2 and TRBJ2-7, with 9 bases lining up with TRBD1. The CDR3 loop spans 14 amino acids. Germline V gene data show CDR1 as SNHLY and CDR2 as FYNNEI. V gave up 5 bases and J gave up 4 bases; unmatched junction bases: 6.

The chain recombines TRBV7-6 with TRBJ1-4; D unclear. CDR3 length: 14 residues. Germline V lookup: CDR1 SGHVS, CDR2 FNYEAQ. Trimming took off 5 bases at V and 6 bases at J, with 13 bases between the two ends. The CDR3 DNA sequence: TGTGCCAGCAGCCTTGACGGGCCATATGAAAAACTGTTTTTT. Residues: CASSLDGPYEKLFF.

The V and J genes are TRBV27 and TRBJ2-7, with TRBD2 matching 7 bases. With 0 bases clipped from V and 4 bases from J, the junction kept 6 bases outside the gene matches. Germline V CDR1 and CDR2: MNHEY, SMNVEV (reference sequence). The CDR3 consists of 15 residues. CDR3 in DNA: TGTGCCAGCAGTTTATCGCGGGGGATCGCATACGAGCAGTACTTC. Translated: CASSLSRGIAYEQYF.

As for this clone: Different DNA sequences within this sample yield the same CDR3. The chain combines TRBV6-5 with TRBJ2-7, with D tentatively TRBD1 or TRBD2 (5 bases each). The CDR3 is 13 amino acids. V shed 0 bases and J shed 5 bases, with 8 bases lying between them. The germline CDR1 and CDR2 sequences are MNHEY and SVGAGI. CDR3: CASSYSRGNEQYF. The CDR3 region has the DNA TGTGCCAGCAGTTACTCGAGGGGTAACGAGCAGTACTTC.

The genes are TRBV10-1 and TRBJ2-3; 8 bases line up with TRBD2. V shed 1 base, J shed 1 base, and the junction held 1 base outside the gene matches. CDR1 and CDR2 (germline): WNHNN, SYGVQD (reference sequence). CDR3 length: 15 residues. The chain's CDR3 is CASSEWREGTDTQYF. In nucleotides, the CDR3 is TGCGCCAGCAGTGAGTGGCGGGAGGGCACAGATACGCAGTATTTT.

This clone was observed a handful of times. CDR3 bases: TGTGCCACCGCAGGGGGGCTAAACACCGGGGAGCTGTTTTTT. This codes for CATAGGLNTGELFF. The chain carries TRBV6-1 and TRBJ2-2; possible D gene TRBD1, 7 bases. V was trimmed by 10 bases and J by 2 bases, leaving 14 bases between them. CDR3 length: 14 amino acids. Per germline, CDR1 MNHNS and CDR2 SASEGT.

The chain recombines TRBV18 with TRBJ2-7; the match to TRBD2 covers 10 bases. Germline CDR1 reads KGHSH; CDR2 reads LQKENI. This CDR3 has 15 residues. Trimming removed 4 bases from V and 4 bases from J; junction bases left unmatched: 7. The CDR3: CASSHPSGSGYEQYF. The CDR3 DNA sequence: TGTGCCAGCTCACACCCTAGCGGGAGTGGGTACGAGCAGTACTTC. The complete variable domain, with remaining parts taken from reference TRBV18 and TRBJ2-7, reads NAGVMQNPRHLVRRRGQEARLRCSPMKGHSHVYWYRQLPEEGLKFMVYLQKENIIDESGMPKERFSAEFPKEGPSILRIQQVVRGDSAAYFCASSHPSGSGYEQYFGPGTRLTVT.

This clone was found once. The chain uses TRBV15 and TRBJ2-7; TRBD1 aligns across 10 bases. Per germline, CDR1 LNHNV and CDR2 YYDKDF (reference sequence). The CDR3 sequence is 19 residues long. V trimming: 0 bases; J trimming: 0 bases; junction bases outside the gene matches: 11. The CDR3, as DNA: TGTGCCACCAGCAGAGACTTCTCCGGACAGGGGGTTATCTCCTACGAGCAGTACTTC. Translation gives CATSRDFSGQGVISYEQYF.

The chain carries TRBV11-2 and TRBJ2-5; 9 bases map to TRBD2. J gave up 6 bases and V 0 bases, and 11 bases lay outside the gene matches. The CDR3 is made up of 17 amino acids. The germline CDR1 and CDR2 sequences are SGHAT and FQNNGV. CDR3 loop: CASSLDNSGSRGKTQYF. CDR3 nucleotide sequence: TGTGCCAGCAGCTTAGATAATAGCGGGAGTAGGGGGAAGACCCAGTACTTC. Variable domain in full (rest from reference TRBV11-2 and TRBJ2-5): EAGVAQSPRYKIIEKRQSVAFWCNPISGHATLYWYQQILGQGPKLLIQFQNNGVVDDSQLPKDRFSAERLKGVDSTLKIQPAKLEDSAVYLCASSLDNSGSRGKTQYFGPGTRLLVL.

The rearrangement uses TRBV7-3 and TRBJ2-1; D remains ambiguous. CDR1 and CDR2 (germline): SGHTA, FQGTGA. This CDR3 is built from 13 residues. The V end lost 2 bases, the J end lost 7 bases, and 9 bases lay between the germline ends. The CDR3 region has the DNA TGTGCCAGCAGCTTAGGTTACTTGAATGAGCAGTTCTTC. Its protein is CASSLGYLNEQFF.